This section outlines one T cell receptor (beta chain) sequence together with its context. This sample is part of a study of blood T cell repertoires in COVID-19. This CDR3 contains 14 residues. Germline CDR1 SGHVS, CDR2 FNYEAQ. Trimming took 5 bases from V and 1 from J; bases not matched to a gene: 5. Original processing notes: Amplification of reference gene primers provided the estimated nucleated cell counts. The assay was immunoSEQ multiplex PCR, and TCRdb's table has in-frame clones only and misses some. V and J calls and clone size are as listed in that table; D and trimming were resolved from the DNA. Found here are more than 200,000 clones, about 88% of them singletons; the top ten hold 1.5% to 2%. Participants' reported clinical history set cohort assignment. Either two negative PCRs, clearance, or symptom resolution qualified Cohort 3 donors as recovered.

The source material was PBMCs or T cells enriched from blood (not recorded which). The sequence was collected from a woman in her forties or fifties who had recovered from COVID-19. The chain joins TRBV7-6 to TRBJ2-7, with 7 positions matching TRBD2. CDR3 protein: CASSPVGGSYEQYF. CDR3 bases: TGTGCCAGCAGCCCGGTGGGAGGGTCCTACGAGCAGTACTTC.